What follows are 13 T cell receptor beta chains derived from one specimen sequenced in a study of blood T cells in healthy people across ages. The authors ran a second PCR of 7 to 11 cycles using a sample-barcoded 5' primer and a J-beta primer mix. TCRdb ran MiXCR on the 5' RACE reads and lists one entry per CDR3 protein. This sample has roughly 720,000 distinct CDR3 sequences, with about 55% found just once. The sample consisted of blood. The receptors were sampled from a man at least 80 years old in good health.

The J gene is TRBJ1-4, the V gene TRBV12-3 or TRBV12-4; D possibly corresponds to TRBD1 (5 bases). The CDR3 is made up of 15 amino acids. Trimming left V 4 bases short and J 8 bases short, with 17 bases between. The CDR3 DNA reads TGTGCCAGCAGTTCTGAGGTGGCAGGGAGCGAAAAACTGTTTTTT. This sequence encodes CASSSEVAGSEKLFF.

The CDR3 coding sequence is TGTGCCAGCAGCTTTTTTCGGGACACGAAGCAGTACTTC. Its protein product is CASSFFRDTKQYF. The rearrangement links TRBV11-3 to TRBJ2-5, with D perhaps matching TRBD1 (6 bases). CDR1 is SGHNT, CDR2 YENEEA, per germline. V shed 3 bases and J shed 11 bases, with 16 bases lying between them. The CDR3 is 13 residues long. Drawing the rest from reference TRBV11-3 and TRBJ2-5, the complete variable domain is EAGVVQSPRYKIIEKKQPVAFWCNPISGHNTLYWYLQNLGQGPELLIRYENEEAVDDSQLPKDRFSAERLKGVDSTLKIQPAELGDSAVYLCASSFFRDTKQYFGPGTRLLVL.

J is TRBJ2-1 and V is TRBV29-1; 8 nucleotides align to TRBD2. The DNA end favors TRBJ2-7, so the J call may be wrong. Germline V gives CDR1 SQVTM, CDR2 ANQGSEA. The CDR3 runs to 14 residues. CDR3 loop: CSVSKRGPYNEQYF. The CDR3 region has the DNA TGCAGCGTTAGTAAGCGGGGGCCATACAATGAGCAGTACTTC.

This chain connects TRBV7-8 to TRBJ2-1; possibly TRBD2 for D (6 bases). CDR1 and CDR2 from the germline V gene are SGHVS and FQNEAQ. The V gene lost 2 bases and the J gene lost 3 bases, with 11 bases spanning the gap. The CDR3 is 15 amino acids. The CDR3 region has the DNA TGTGCCAGCAGCTTACGGGAGACGGGCTACAATGAGCAGTTCTTC. Amino acid sequence: CASSLRETGYNEQFF.

This chain links TRBV7-9 with TRBJ2-1, with 10 bases matching TRBD2. The CDR3 consists of 15 residues. The germline V gene has CDR1 SEHNR and CDR2 FQNEAQ (reference sequence). After removal of 2 bases from V and 7 bases from J, the junction contained 5 bases not matched to a gene. The CDR3 protein is CASSLIGLAVNEQFF. In DNA form, the CDR3 reads TGTGCCAGCAGCTTAATAGGACTAGCGGTTAATGAGCAGTTCTTC.

The chain joins TRBV11-1 to TRBJ2-1, with 10 bases identical to TRBD2. The junction had 11 bases not matched to a gene; V was cut back by 3 bases and J by 6 bases. The CDR3 totals 17 residues. Germline-derived CDR1 and CDR2 are SGHAT and FQDESV (reference sequence). CDR3 sequence (DNA): TGTGCCAGCAGCTTCGCCGGGCTAGCGGGAGACACCAATGAGCAGTTCTTC. This encodes CASSFAGLAGDTNEQFF.

The chain carries TRBV28 and TRBJ1-1, with a weak D call TRBD1 (6 bases). V lost 3 bases to trimming and J lost 11 bases, with 19 bases between them. Germline CDR1 and CDR2: MDHEN and SYDVKM. The CDR3 covers 14 residues. CDR3 coding DNA: TGTGCCAGCAGTTTCGGGGGGCGCGATGATGAGGCTTTCTTT. As protein: CASSFGGRDDEAFF.

Written as DNA, the CDR3 is TGTGCCAGCAGCTGCTACAGGGGGCCCGAAGATACGCAGTATTTT. It specifies CASSCYRGPEDTQYF. The chain has TRBV7-6 and TRBJ2-3; 9 bases match TRBD1. The J segment lost 5 bases and the V segment lost 4 bases, leaving 7 bases of the junction unmatched. Germline V gene data show CDR1 as SGHVS and CDR2 as FNYEAQ. This CDR3 is 15 amino acids long.

With respect to this clonotype: A much larger clone differs by one base, so this may be a read error. V is TRBV29-1 and J is TRBJ2-1; 8 bases align to TRBD2. The end of the DNA is better explained by TRBJ2-7, so the J call may be wrong. The CDR3 runs to 13 residues. Germline CDR1 is SQVTM and CDR2 is ANQGSEA. The CDR3 bases are TGCAGCGCGCCGGGACTAGTGGACAATGAGCAGTACTTC. Residues: CSAPGLVDNEQYF.

This clonotype was seen only a few times. The chain uses TRBV5-1 and TRBJ1-2; no definite D call. With 5 bases removed from V and 7 bases from J, the gap between germline ends came to 12 bases. CDR1 SGHRS and CDR2 YFSETQ come from the germline V gene. This CDR3 spans 12 amino acids. CDR3 residues: CASRAEFSGYTF. DNA for the CDR3: TGCGCCAGCAGGGCGGAATTCTCTGGCTACACCTTC. Using reference TRBV5-1 and TRBJ1-2 for the parts outside the CDR3, the full variable domain is KAGVTQTPRYLIKTRGQQVTLSCSPISGHRSVSWYQQTPGQGLQFLFEYFSETQRNKGNFPGRFSGRQFSNSRSEMNVSTLELGDSALYLCASRAEFSGYTFGSGTRLTVV.

This clonotype was observed many times. J is TRBJ2-5 and V is TRBV2; D unresolved. Germline V lookup: CDR1 SNHLY, CDR2 FYNNEI. This CDR3 has 13 amino acids. Trimming stripped 4 bases from V and 2 bases from J, with 8 bases between. The CDR3 nucleotides read TGTGCCAGCAGTGTATCCGGGCAAGAGACCCAGTACTTC. It translates to CASSVSGQETQYF.

The chain has TRBV20-1 and TRBJ2-4; D may be TRBD1 (6 bases). V lost 2 bases, J lost 15 bases, and 11 bases lay in between. The CDR3 is 10 residues long. Germline CDR1 and CDR2: DFQATT and SNEGSKA (reference sequence). The CDR3 coding sequence is TGCAGTGCTAGACTGGGGGCTTTGTACTTC. Translating it yields CSARLGALYF.

V gene TRBV11-3 combines with J gene TRBJ2-7, with D possibly being TRBD2 (5 bases). Trimming shortened V by 6 bases and J by 0 bases, and 6 bases separated the two germline ends. The CDR3 is 12 amino acids. The V gene's germline CDR1 is SGHNT and CDR2 YENEEA. CDR3 nucleotide sequence: TGTGCCAGCAGAGAGGGCTCCTACGAGCAGTACTTC. Protein: CASREGSYEQYF.